The T cell receptor beta chain described here comes from a study of blood T cell repertoires in COVID-19. TCRdb keeps only in-frame clones here, not all; method: immunoSEQ multiplex PCR. The sample carries fewer than 150,000 clones, just under 85% recorded once. There are 15 residues in the CDR3. Looked up from germline, CDR1 is LGHDT and CDR2 is YNNKEL (reference sequence). V lost 4 bases and J lost 5; bases outside the gene matches: 6. What was sequenced was peripheral blood. The TCR sequence derives from a woman between 50 and 59 years old with acute or convalescent COVID-19. The chain couples TRBV3-1 (or the pseudogene TRBV3-2) to TRBJ1-1; 11 nucleotides match TRBD1. The CDR3 DNA follows: TGTGCCAGCAGCCCCGGGGACAGGGGGACGACTGAAGCTTTCTTT. This sequence encodes CASSPGDRGTTEAFF.